This TCR beta chain was recorded in a study of T cells in localized non-small cell lung cancer. The table came from immunoSEQ multiplex PCR; TCRdb's copy has only in-frame clones and leaves some out. The sample carries about 40,000 clones, around 86% recorded once. The CDR3 runs to 12 residues. CDR1 is ENHRY and CDR2 is SYGVKD in the germline V gene. V lost 7 bases and J 3 bases, leaving 9 bases between the germline ends. The sequence was obtained from a male donor at least 60 years old with stage II lung adenocarcinoma. The material was peripheral blood mononuclear cells, obtained before any cancer treatment. This sequence joins TRBV10-3 and TRBJ1-2; D is possibly TRBD1 (6 bases). The CDR3 nucleotides read TGTGCCATCAAAGGGGGTGACTATGGCTACACCTTC. This codes for CAIKGGDYGYTF.